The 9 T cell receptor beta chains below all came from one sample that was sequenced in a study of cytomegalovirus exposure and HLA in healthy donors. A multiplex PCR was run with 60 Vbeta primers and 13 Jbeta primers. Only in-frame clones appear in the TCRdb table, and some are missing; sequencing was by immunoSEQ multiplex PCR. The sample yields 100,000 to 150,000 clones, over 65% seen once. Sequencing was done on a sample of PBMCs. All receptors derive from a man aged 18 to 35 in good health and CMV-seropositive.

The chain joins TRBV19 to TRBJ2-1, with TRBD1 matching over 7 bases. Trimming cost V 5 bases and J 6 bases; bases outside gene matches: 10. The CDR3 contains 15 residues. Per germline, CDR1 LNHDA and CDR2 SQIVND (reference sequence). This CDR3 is CASSPRPYRGNEQFF. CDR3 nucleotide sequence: TGTGCCAGTAGTCCACGCCCTTACAGGGGCAATGAGCAGTTCTTC.

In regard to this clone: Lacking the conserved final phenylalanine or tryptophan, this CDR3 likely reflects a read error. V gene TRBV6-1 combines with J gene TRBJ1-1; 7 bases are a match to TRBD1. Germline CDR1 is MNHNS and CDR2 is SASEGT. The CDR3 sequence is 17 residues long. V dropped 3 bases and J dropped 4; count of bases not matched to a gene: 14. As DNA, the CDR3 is TGTGCCAGCAGTGACAGGTGGGGGGGGGCAGGGGGCACTGAAGCTTTCCTT. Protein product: CASSDRWGGAGGTEAFL.

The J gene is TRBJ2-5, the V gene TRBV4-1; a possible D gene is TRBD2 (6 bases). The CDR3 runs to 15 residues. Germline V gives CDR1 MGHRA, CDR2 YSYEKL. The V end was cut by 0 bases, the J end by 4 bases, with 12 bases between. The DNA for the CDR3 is TGCGCCAGCAGCCAAGAAAGAGCGGGCGGAGAGACCCAGTACTTC. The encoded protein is CASSQERAGGETQYF.

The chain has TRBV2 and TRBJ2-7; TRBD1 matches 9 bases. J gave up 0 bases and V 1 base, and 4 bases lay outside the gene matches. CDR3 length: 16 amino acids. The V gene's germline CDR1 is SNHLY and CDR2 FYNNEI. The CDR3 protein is CASSEVGTGLSYEQYF. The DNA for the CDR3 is TGTGCCAGCAGTGAAGTAGGGACAGGGCTCTCCTACGAGCAGTACTTC.

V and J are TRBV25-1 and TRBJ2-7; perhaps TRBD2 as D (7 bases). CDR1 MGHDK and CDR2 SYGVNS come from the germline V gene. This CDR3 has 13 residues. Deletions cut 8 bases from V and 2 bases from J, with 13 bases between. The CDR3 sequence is CASGGAGTYEQYF. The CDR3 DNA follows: TGTGCCAGCGGGGGGGCAGGGACCTACGAGCAGTACTTC.

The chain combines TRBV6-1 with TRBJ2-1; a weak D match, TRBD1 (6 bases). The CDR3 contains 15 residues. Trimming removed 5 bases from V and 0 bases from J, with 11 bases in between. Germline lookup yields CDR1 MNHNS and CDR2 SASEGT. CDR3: CASSSDRNSYNEQFF. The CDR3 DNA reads TGTGCCAGCAGTTCCGACAGGAACTCCTACAATGAGCAGTTCTTC.

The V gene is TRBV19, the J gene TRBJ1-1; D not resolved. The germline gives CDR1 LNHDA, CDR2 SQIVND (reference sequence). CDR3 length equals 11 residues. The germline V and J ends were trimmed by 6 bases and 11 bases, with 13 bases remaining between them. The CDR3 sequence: CASSRSEGAFF. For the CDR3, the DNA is TGTGCCAGTAGCAGATCCGAGGGCGCTTTCTTT.

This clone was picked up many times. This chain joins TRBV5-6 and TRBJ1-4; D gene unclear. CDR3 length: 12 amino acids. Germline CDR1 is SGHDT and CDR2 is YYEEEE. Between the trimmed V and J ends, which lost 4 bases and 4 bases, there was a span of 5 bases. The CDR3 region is CASSRFNEKLFF. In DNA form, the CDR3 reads TGTGCCAGCAGCCGGTTTAATGAAAAACTGTTTTTT.

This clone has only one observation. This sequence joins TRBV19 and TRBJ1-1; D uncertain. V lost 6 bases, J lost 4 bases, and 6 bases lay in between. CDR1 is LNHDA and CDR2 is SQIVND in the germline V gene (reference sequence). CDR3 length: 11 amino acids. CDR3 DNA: TGTGCCAGTAGGGAGGGCACTGAAGCTTTCTTT. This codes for CASREGTEAFF.